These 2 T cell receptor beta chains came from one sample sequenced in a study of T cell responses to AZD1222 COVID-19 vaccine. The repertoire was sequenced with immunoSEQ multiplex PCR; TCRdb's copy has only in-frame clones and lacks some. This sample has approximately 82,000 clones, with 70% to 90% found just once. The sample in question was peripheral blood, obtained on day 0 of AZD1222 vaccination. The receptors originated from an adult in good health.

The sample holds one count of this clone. The CDR3 region is CASSYSPGRGQPQHF. CDR3 DNA: TGTGCCAGCAGTTACTCGCCGGGGCGTGGGCAGCCCCAGCATTTT. The genes are TRBV6-2 or TRBV6-3 and TRBJ1-5; D is perhaps TRBD1 (5 bases). CDR1 and CDR2 from the germline V gene are MNHEY and SVGEGT. The CDR3 runs 15 residues. V was pared by 0 bases and J by 7 bases, with 13 bases between.

CDR3 sequence: CAWSVLGANNSPLHF. The CDR3, as DNA: TGTGCCTGGAGTGTACTGGGGGCCAATAATTCACCCCTCCACTTT. The V and J genes are TRBV30 and TRBJ1-6, with a weak D call TRBD1 (6 bases). Germline V gene sequence: CDR1 GTSNPN, CDR2 SVGIG (reference sequence). V lost 0 bases, J lost 5 bases, and 11 bases lay in between. CDR3 length: 15 amino acids.